Below, 20 T cell receptor beta chains from the same sample are listed, as sequenced in a study of T cell responses to AZD1222 COVID-19 vaccine. The table came from immunoSEQ multiplex PCR; TCRdb's copy has only in-frame clones and leaves some out. Seen here are around 130,000 clones, approximately 86% observed once, and the top ten hold around 3%. Material: peripheral blood, obtained on day 0 of AZD1222 vaccination. These receptors were obtained from an adult in good health.

This clone showed up just once. The chain uses TRBV6-2 or TRBV6-3 and TRBJ2-1; 16 bases align to TRBD2. Germline CDR1 is MNHEY and CDR2 is SVGEGT. With V trimmed by 5 bases and J by 5 bases, 9 bases remained unmatched. The CDR3 totals 18 residues. The CDR3, as DNA: TGTGCCAGCAGTGGGACTAGCGGGAGGGCCGGTTTCGACAATGAGCAGTTCTTC. The encoded protein is CASSGTSGRAGFDNEQFF.

The chain employs TRBV7-9 and TRBJ2-3, with 9 bases matching TRBD2. V dropped 7 bases and J dropped 1; count of bases not matched to a gene: 18. The V gene's germline CDR1 is SEHNR and CDR2 FQNEAQ (reference sequence). This CDR3 contains 19 residues. The CDR3 reads CASNRLGAGGPMGTDTQYF. The DNA for the CDR3 is TGTGCCAGCAACCGTCTGGGCGCGGGAGGGCCGATGGGCACAGATACGCAGTATTTT.

This clone was seen a few times. This chain joins TRBV7-2 and TRBJ1-2; no reliable D call. V was pared by 5 bases and J by 7 bases, with 17 bases between. The CDR3 is 14 amino acids. Germline V gene lookup returns CDR1 SGHTA and CDR2 FQGNSA. CDR3 nucleotide sequence: TGTGCCAGCAGCGGCCACAGTGGGGTTGGTGGCTACACCTTC. Its protein is CASSGHSGVGGYTF. Full variable domain (missing parts from reference TRBV7-2 and TRBJ1-2): GAGVSQSPSNKVTEKGKDVELRCDPISGHTALYWYRQSLGQGLEFLIYFQGNSAPDKSGLPSDRFSAERTGGSVSTLTIQRTQQEDSAVYLCASSGHSGVGGYTFGSGTRLTVV.

The gene calls are TRBV5-1 and TRBJ1-5; the match to TRBD1 covers 7 bases. V lost 1 base, J lost 5 bases, and 6 bases stayed unmatched. The CDR3 sequence is 15 residues long. CDR1 and CDR2 (germline): SGHRS, YFSETQ. The CDR3 region has the DNA TGCGCCAGCAGCTTGACCACGGGACAGCATCAGCCCCAGCATTTT. It specifies CASSLTTGQHQPQHF.

The gene calls are TRBV4-2 and TRBJ2-3; TRBD2 matches 12 bases. Germline-derived CDR1 and CDR2 are LGHNA and YNFKEQ. V was clipped by 0 bases and J by 2 bases; unmatched bases: 9. This CDR3 contains 19 residues. The CDR3 DNA sequence: TGTGCCAGCAGCCAAGATATCCGCGGACTAGCGGGATCCACAGATACGCAGTATTTT. Translating it yields CASSQDIRGLAGSTDTQYF.

This clone was detected only once. The CDR3 bases are TGTGCCTGGACTAGCGTCCCTGAGCAGTTCTTC. This translates into CAWTSVPEQFF. The genes are TRBV30 and TRBJ2-1; TRBD2 might be the D (6 bases). The CDR3 length is 11 residues. Germline CDR1 reads GTSNPN; CDR2 reads SVGIG (reference sequence). Deletions cut 4 bases from V and 9 bases from J, with 10 bases between.

This rearrangement joins TRBV12-5 to TRBJ1-1; the D is unclear. The V end lost 1 base, the J end lost 4 bases, and 7 bases lay between the germline ends. The germline V gene encodes CDR1 LGHNT and CDR2 FRNRAP. The CDR3 runs 13 residues. The CDR3 region is CASGLDLATEAFF. CDR3 nucleotides: TGTGCTAGTGGTTTGGATTTGGCCACTGAAGCTTTCTTT.

The chain recombines TRBV6-2 or TRBV6-3 with TRBJ2-7, with a weak D call TRBD2 (5 bases). Looked up from germline, CDR1 is MNHEY and CDR2 is SVGEGT. V was shortened by 6 bases and J by 3 bases, with 12 bases between the two germline ends. The CDR3 loop spans 13 amino acids. CDR3 loop: CASSLTRVYEQYF. CDR3 bases: TGTGCCAGCAGCCTAACGCGGGTCTACGAGCAGTACTTC.

J is TRBJ2-7 and V is TRBV6-5, with TRBD2 identical over 9 bases. V was pared by 8 bases and J by 4 bases, with 6 bases of the junction left unmatched. Germline assignment: CDR1 MNHEY and CDR2 SVGAGI. The CDR3 is 13 amino acids. CDR3 sequence: CASRPTSGYEQYF. CDR3 sequence (DNA): TGTGCCAGCCGACCAACTAGCGGGTACGAGCAGTACTTC.

The CDR3 DNA reads as TGTGCCAGCAGCTTAGGGGATAATCAGCCCCAGCATTTT. Translated: CASSLGDNQPQHF. The V and J genes are TRBV7-2 and TRBJ1-5; D not resolved. Germline loops: CDR1 SGHTA, CDR2 FQGNSA. The CDR3 spans 13 residues. Trimming took off 1 base at V and 4 bases at J, with 5 bases between the two ends.

CDR3 in DNA: TGTGCCAGCAGCCAAGGGGTTAAGCGGCAAGAGACCCAGTACTTC. Translated: CASSQGVKRQETQYF. This chain uses TRBV4-2 with TRBJ2-5; D is possibly TRBD2 (5 bases). V shed 1 base and J shed 2 bases, with 11 bases lying between them. This CDR3 has 15 residues. The germline CDR1 and CDR2 sequences are LGHNA and YNFKEQ.

V gene TRBV28 combines with J gene TRBJ2-2; D might be TRBD1 or TRBD2, each matching 5 bases. Germline V gene data show CDR1 as MDHEN and CDR2 as SYDVKM. Trimming shortened V by 3 bases and J by 4 bases, and 9 bases separated the two germline ends. This CDR3 comprises 14 residues. CDR3 residues: CASSLVGTTGELFF. The CDR3 bases are TGTGCCAGCAGTTTGGTGGGGACCACCGGGGAGCTGTTTTTT. Using reference TRBV28 and TRBJ2-2 for the parts outside the CDR3, the full variable domain is DVKVTQSSRYLVKRTGEKVFLECVQDMDHENMFWYRQDPGLGLRLIYFSYDVKMKEKGDIPEGYSVSREKKERFSLILESASTNQTSMYLCASSLVGTTGELFFGEGSRLTVL.

The chain has TRBV12-3 or TRBV12-4 and TRBJ1-5, with unresolved D. The CDR3 covers 13 residues. The germline V and J ends were trimmed by 5 bases and 4 bases, with 9 bases remaining between them. This CDR3 reads CASSLPPNQPQHF. CDR3 bases: TGTGCCAGCAGTCTCCCGCCTAATCAGCCCCAGCATTTT.

The chain has TRBV6-5 and TRBJ2-2; no firm D call. This CDR3 region has 13 residues. The V and J ends lost 2 bases and 6 bases respectively, with 7 bases between them. Germline CDR1 MNHEY, CDR2 SVGAGI. The CDR3 bases are TGTGCCAGCAGTTACGATCGTCCCGGGGAGCTGTTTTTT. This codes for CASSYDRPGELFF.

The chain employs TRBV9 and TRBJ2-7; D is perhaps TRBD2 (5 bases). The CDR3 runs to 14 residues. Trimming took off 0 bases at V and 5 bases at J, with 12 bases between the two ends. Germline CDR1 reads SGDLS; CDR2 reads YYNGEE. CDR3 nucleotide sequence: TGTGCCAGCAGCGTAGGTCCGACTAATGACGAGCAGTACTTC. As protein: CASSVGPTNDEQYF.

The chain uses TRBV7-9 and TRBJ1-1; D remains ambiguous. The V end lost 4 bases, the J end lost 7 bases, and 13 bases lay between the germline ends. Per the germline V gene, CDR1 is SEHNR and CDR2 is FQNEAQ (reference sequence). The CDR3 runs 13 residues. CDR3 nucleotides: TGTGCCAGCAGCTCTTGGACCCTGAATGAAGCTTTCTTT. Translation gives CASSSWTLNEAFF.

The rearrangement joins TRBV4-2 to TRBJ2-7, with 8 bases identical to TRBD2. This CDR3 has 19 residues. With 0 bases clipped from V and 5 bases from J, the junction kept 18 bases outside the gene matches. Per the germline V gene, CDR1 is LGHNA and CDR2 is YNFKEQ. CDR3 bases: TGTGCCAGCAGCCAAGATAGCACCCTTTCAGCGGGAGCGAGGAACGAGCAGTACTTC. This codes for CASSQDSTLSAGARNEQYF.

The chain joins TRBV4-1 to TRBJ1-5; TRBD1 might be the D (5 bases). CDR1 and CDR2 (germline): MGHRA, YSYEKL. With 2 bases removed from V and 0 bases from J, the gap between germline ends came to 23 bases. The length of the CDR3 is 20 residues. The CDR3 here is CASSQMFRESRGGSNQPQHF. The CDR3 nucleotides read TGCGCCAGCAGCCAAATGTTCAGGGAGTCAAGGGGTGGTAGCAATCAGCCCCAGCATTTT.

This clone was counted once. The chain couples TRBV30 to TRBJ2-5; no clear D gene. V dropped 1 base and J dropped 5 bases, with 2 bases sitting between them. The CDR3 length is 10 residues. From germline, CDR1 is GTSNPN and CDR2 SVGIG (reference sequence). DNA of the CDR3: TGTGCCTGGAGTGGTGAGACCCAGTACTTC. Protein product: CAWSGETQYF.

The chain employs TRBV28 and TRBJ1-3, with D unclear. This CDR3 contains 14 residues. The germline CDR1 and CDR2 sequences are MDHEN and SYDVKM. The V end lost 7 bases, the J end lost 2 bases, and 12 bases lay between the germline ends. CDR3 in amino acids: CASTPTSTGNTIYF. The DNA of the CDR3 is TGTGCCAGCACCCCGACATCCACTGGAAACACCATATATTTT.